This T cell receptor beta chain was sequenced in a study of T cells in Graves' hyperthyroidism and ophthalmopathy. Overall study results and limits: It was a median approximately 6 months before onset that the model predicted ophthalmopathy. Expanded thyroid clonotypes (above 0.001) were mostly also found in blood.

This clonotype was detected many times. The antigen is not known. Germline V gene sequence: CDR1 DFQATT, CDR2 SNEGSKA (reference sequence). The CDR3 spans 15 residues. V gave up 3 bases and J gave up 4 bases; unmatched junction bases: 7. The TCR beta CDR3 regions underwent amplification using RNA transcripts as the source. Researchers ran a first-round RT-PCR on the TCR CDR3 using the HTBI primer set. TCRdb itself ran the multiplex PCR reads through MiXCR, one entry per CDR3 protein. The sample has nearly 600,000 distinct CDR3 sequences, 13% to 15% seen once. A patient was excluded if there was uncontrolled infection, other autoimmune disease, pregnancy or lactation. The study based diagnoses on clinical symptoms, serum thyroxine and TRAb, thyroid ultrasound and orbital computed tomography.

The TCR sequence derives from a young woman with Graves' ophthalmopathy. The rearrangement joins TRBV20-1 to TRBJ2-1, with TRBD2 matching over 9 bases. Sequenced material: blood. For the CDR3, the DNA is TGCAGTGCTAGTAGGCGGGAGGGTTCTTACAATGAGCAGTTCTTC. Protein: CSASRREGSYNEQFF.